These T cell receptor beta chains were read from a single sample in a study of blood T cell repertoires in COVID-19. The assay was immunoSEQ multiplex PCR, and TCRdb's table has in-frame clones only and misses some. The sample yields 100,000 to 150,000 clones, roughly 87% seen once. Material for sequencing was peripheral blood. Every receptor here comes from a woman older than 75 with acute or convalescent COVID-19. CDR3s include the opening cysteine and the closing phenylalanine or tryptophan. D genes are given only for firm matches. Rows give clone size only sometimes, using once, few, many, or a class for an expanded clone.

cdr3_aa: CASSSRTGTEAFF
cdr3_nt: TGTGCCAGCAGCTCTAGGACAGGAACAGAAGCTTTCTTT
j_call: TRBJ1-1
v_call: TRBV11-2
clone_size: .
d_call: TRBD1

cdr3_aa: CASSLGRGVGTGELFF
cdr3_nt: TGTGCCAGCAGCTTGGGACGCGGGGTAGGCACCGGGGAGCTGTTTTTT
j_call: TRBJ2-2
v_call: TRBV11-2
clone_size: .
d_call: .

cdr3_aa: CASSPTISVPGEHTF
cdr3_nt: .
j_call: TRBJ1-2
v_call: TRBV14
clone_size: .
d_call: .

cdr3_aa: CASSRGRENTEAFF
cdr3_nt: TGTGCCAGCAGCAGGGGTCGGGAGAACACTGAAGCTTTCTTT
j_call: TRBJ1-1
v_call: TRBV7-9
clone_size: .
d_call: .

cdr3_aa: CASSSDRESPLHF
cdr3_nt: TGTGCCAGCAGTTCCGACAGGGAATCACCCCTCCACTTT
j_call: TRBJ1-6
v_call: TRBV28
clone_size: .
d_call: TRBD1

cdr3_aa: CAITGSLGSWGYTF
cdr3_nt: TGTGCCATCACCGGGAGCTTGGGGTCGTGGGGCTACACCTTC
j_call: TRBJ1-2
v_call: TRBV10-3
clone_size: .
d_call: .

cdr3_aa: CASSIPGTGDSPLHF
cdr3_nt: TGTGCCAGCAGCATTCCCGGGACAGGGGATTCACCCCTCCACTTT
j_call: TRBJ1-6
v_call: TRBV7-9
clone_size: .
d_call: TRBD1

cdr3_aa: CASSLEGFSGGDTQYF
cdr3_nt: TGTGCCAGCAGCTTAGAGGGCTTTAGCGGGGGGGATACGCAGTATTTT
j_call: TRBJ2-3
v_call: TRBV7-6
clone_size: .
d_call: TRBD2

cdr3_aa: CASIRANTGELFF
cdr3_nt: TGTGCCAGCATCAGGGCGAACACCGGGGAGCTGTTTTTT
j_call: TRBJ2-2
v_call: TRBV28
clone_size: few
d_call: .

cdr3_aa: CASSLISTDTQYF
cdr3_nt: TGTGCCAGCTCACTTATAAGCACAGATACGCAGTATTTT
j_call: TRBJ2-3
v_call: TRBV18
clone_size: .
d_call: .

cdr3_aa: CASSWRVDTEAFF
cdr3_nt: TGTGCCAGCAGCTGGAGAGTGGACACTGAAGCTTTCTTT
j_call: TRBJ1-1
v_call: TRBV7-2
clone_size: few
d_call: .

cdr3_aa: CASSQDTGGSRQPQHF
cdr3_nt: TGTGCCAGCAGCCAAGATACAGGGGGTAGTAGGCAGCCCCAGCATTTT
j_call: TRBJ1-5
v_call: TRBV3-1/TRBV3-2
clone_size: .
d_call: TRBD1

cdr3_aa: CASRSIASTGELFF
cdr3_nt: TGTGCCAGCAGGTCTATAGCTAGCACCGGGGAGCTGTTTTTT
j_call: TRBJ2-2
v_call: TRBV7-8
clone_size: .
d_call: .

cdr3_aa: CASSANRGRGNTEAFF
cdr3_nt: TGTGCCAGCAGTGCTAACAGGGGGCGGGGGAACACTGAAGCTTTCTTT
j_call: TRBJ1-1
v_call: TRBV2
clone_size: .
d_call: TRBD1

cdr3_aa: CASSIDREGNYGYTF
cdr3_nt: TGTGCCAGTAGTATAGATCGGGAGGGGAACTATGGCTACACCTTC
j_call: TRBJ1-2
v_call: TRBV19
clone_size: .
d_call: .

cdr3_aa: CSASTGTLNTEAFF
cdr3_nt: TGCAGTGCTAGTACAGGTACTTTGAACACTGAAGCTTTCTTT
j_call: TRBJ1-1
v_call: TRBV20-1
clone_size: once
d_call: .

cdr3_aa: CASSQLGGGSKETQYF
cdr3_nt: TGTGCCAGCAGCCAATTGGGGGGGGGCAGCAAAGAGACCCAGTACTTC
j_call: TRBJ2-5
v_call: TRBV3-1/TRBV3-2
clone_size: once
d_call: .

cdr3_aa: CATSRAGNQPQHF
cdr3_nt: TGTGCCACCAGCAGGGCGGGGAATCAGCCCCAGCATTTT
j_call: TRBJ1-5
v_call: TRBV15
clone_size: .
d_call: .

cdr3_aa: CASSLNGQLDETQYF
cdr3_nt: TGCGCCAGCAGCTTAAATGGGCAGCTTGATGAGACCCAGTACTTC
j_call: TRBJ2-5
v_call: TRBV5-1
clone_size: .
d_call: .

cdr3_aa: CASTLTVNSPLHF
cdr3_nt: TGTGCCAGCACCCTGACAGTTAATTCACCCCTCCACTTT
j_call: TRBJ1-6
v_call: TRBV11-2
clone_size: .
d_call: .

cdr3_aa: CASSWGQAGPDTQYF
cdr3_nt: TGTGCCAGCAGCTGGGGCCAGGCGGGGCCAGATACGCAGTATTTT
j_call: TRBJ2-3
v_call: TRBV5-4
clone_size: .
d_call: .

cdr3_aa: CASSLLDRGSREQYF
cdr3_nt: TGTGCCAGCAGCTTACTCGACAGGGGGTCACGCGAGCAGTACTTC
j_call: TRBJ2-7
v_call: TRBV7-6
clone_size: .
d_call: TRBD1

cdr3_aa: CASSFGGTGEETQYF
cdr3_nt: TGCGCCAGCAGCTTTGGCGGGACAGGGGAGGAGACCCAGTACTTC
j_call: TRBJ2-5
v_call: TRBV5-1
clone_size: .
d_call: TRBD1

cdr3_aa: CASSPRGSDGYTF
cdr3_nt: TGTGCCAGCTCACCCCGGGGGTCTGATGGCTACACCTTC
j_call: TRBJ1-2
v_call: TRBV18
clone_size: .
d_call: .

cdr3_aa: CASREYTEAFF
cdr3_nt: TGTGCCAGCAGGGAGTACACTGAAGCTTTCTTT
j_call: TRBJ1-1
v_call: TRBV7-2
clone_size: .
d_call: .

cdr3_aa: CASSLTPGYGYTF
cdr3_nt: TGTGCCAGCAGCTTAACTCCAGGGTATGGCTACACCTTC
j_call: TRBJ1-2
v_call: TRBV11-2
clone_size: .
d_call: .

cdr3_aa: CASQWEALGYTF
cdr3_nt: TGTGCCTCCCAGTGGGAGGCTTTAGGCTACACCTTC
j_call: TRBJ1-2
v_call: TRBV10-3
clone_size: once
d_call: .

cdr3_aa: CASSLGLAGDEQFF
cdr3_nt: TGTGCCAGCAGCCTTGGACTAGCGGGGGATGAGCAGTTCTTC
j_call: TRBJ2-1
v_call: TRBV7-3
clone_size: .
d_call: TRBD2

cdr3_aa: CASKTELNTEAFF
cdr3_nt: TGTGCCAGCAAAACAGAGTTGAACACTGAAGCTTTCTTT
j_call: TRBJ1-1
v_call: TRBV2
clone_size: .
d_call: .

cdr3_aa: CASSLVTGIGNTEAFF
cdr3_nt: TGCGCCAGCAGCCTAGTGACAGGGATAGGGAACACTGAAGCTTTCTTT
j_call: TRBJ1-1
v_call: TRBV5-1
clone_size: .
d_call: TRBD1

cdr3_aa: CASSEEGSYGYTF
cdr3_nt: TGTGCCAGCAGTGAGGAGGGCAGCTATGGCTACACCTTC
j_call: TRBJ1-2
v_call: TRBV6-4
clone_size: .
d_call: .

cdr3_aa: CASSSQPGQQETQYF
cdr3_nt: TGCGCCAGCAGTAGCCAACCGGGACAGCAAGAGACCCAGTACTTC
j_call: TRBJ2-5
v_call: TRBV5-1
clone_size: .
d_call: TRBD1

cdr3_aa: CASSRGDTGNYGYTF
cdr3_nt: TGTGCCAGTAGCAGAGGGGATACAGGGAACTATGGCTACACCTTC
j_call: TRBJ1-2
v_call: TRBV19
clone_size: .
d_call: .

cdr3_aa: CASSLHRDNRAFF
cdr3_nt: TGTGCCAGCAGCTTACACAGGGATAATCGAGCTTTCTTT
j_call: TRBJ1-1
v_call: TRBV7-3
clone_size: .
d_call: .

cdr3_aa: CASSSPGQGISPLHF
cdr3_nt: TGTGCCAGCAGCTCCCCGGGACAGGGTATTTCACCCCTCCACTTT
j_call: TRBJ1-6
v_call: TRBV5-4
clone_size: few
d_call: TRBD1

cdr3_aa: CASSEYGTANSPLHF
cdr3_nt: TGTGCCAGCAGTGAATACGGGACAGCTAATTCACCCCTCCACTTT
j_call: TRBJ1-6
v_call: TRBV6-4
clone_size: .
d_call: TRBD1

cdr3_aa: CSASNWRGRVGTQYF
cdr3_nt: TGCAGTGCTAGTAACTGGCGGGGAAGGGTTGGGACCCAGTACTTC
j_call: TRBJ2-5
v_call: TRBV20-1
clone_size: .
d_call: .

cdr3_aa: CASSERRGGTDTQYF
cdr3_nt: TGCGCCAGCAGTGAGCGGCGGGGGGGCACAGATACGCAGTATTTT
j_call: TRBJ2-3
v_call: TRBV10-1
clone_size: once
d_call: TRBD2

cdr3_aa: CASSLRGPRVGGGNYGYTF
cdr3_nt: TGTGCCAGCAGCTTAAGGGGACCTCGTGTGGGAGGTGGAAACTATGGCTACACCTTC
j_call: TRBJ1-2
v_call: TRBV7-2
clone_size: .
d_call: .

cdr3_aa: CSVTGGDEKLFF
cdr3_nt: TGCAGCGTGACAGGGGGCGATGAAAAACTGTTTTTT
j_call: TRBJ1-4
v_call: TRBV29-1
clone_size: .
d_call: TRBD1

cdr3_aa: CASRQNRGQAGELFF
cdr3_nt: TGTGCCAGCAGACAAAACAGGGGGCAAGCCGGGGAGCTGTTTTTT
j_call: TRBJ2-2
v_call: TRBV6-6
clone_size: .
d_call: TRBD1